This T cell receptor beta chain came from a study of cytomegalovirus exposure and HLA in healthy donors. Study results and limitations: Data from an earlier analysis indicated that most TCR beta V segments were productive either about 90% or about 30% of the time. Highly shared variants forming one cluster were likely a sequencing artifact. Fewer N-insertions than the approximately 700-donor mean were reportedly shown by an Asian-associated ancestry cluster in a later analysis.

As regards this clone: Its antigen is currently unknown.

PCR was performed using 60 Vbeta and 13 Jbeta primers. Per the authors' pipeline: In a later analysis, of 80 million to 90 million unique beta chains, about 12 million appeared in at least two donors. Some clones are missing from TCRdb's copy, which holds only in-frame ones; the method was immunoSEQ multiplex PCR. The V and J calls and the clone size are those of that table, but D and trimming were determined from the DNA. The sample lists around 110,000 clones, 65% to 80% occurring once. The germline V gene encodes CDR1 LGHNA and CDR2 YNFKEQ. The CDR3 runs 15 residues. V trimming: 0 bases; J trimming: 5 bases; junction bases outside the gene matches: 2.

The sequenced sample was PBMCs. The chain uses TRBV4-2 and TRBJ1-5; 9 bases align to TRBD1. This clonotype was sampled from a man aged 30 to 39 in good health and CMV-seropositive. CDR3 bases: TGTGCCAGCAGCCAAGAAGGGACAGGGTATCAGCCCCAGCATTTT. Encoded protein: CASSQEGTGYQPQHF.